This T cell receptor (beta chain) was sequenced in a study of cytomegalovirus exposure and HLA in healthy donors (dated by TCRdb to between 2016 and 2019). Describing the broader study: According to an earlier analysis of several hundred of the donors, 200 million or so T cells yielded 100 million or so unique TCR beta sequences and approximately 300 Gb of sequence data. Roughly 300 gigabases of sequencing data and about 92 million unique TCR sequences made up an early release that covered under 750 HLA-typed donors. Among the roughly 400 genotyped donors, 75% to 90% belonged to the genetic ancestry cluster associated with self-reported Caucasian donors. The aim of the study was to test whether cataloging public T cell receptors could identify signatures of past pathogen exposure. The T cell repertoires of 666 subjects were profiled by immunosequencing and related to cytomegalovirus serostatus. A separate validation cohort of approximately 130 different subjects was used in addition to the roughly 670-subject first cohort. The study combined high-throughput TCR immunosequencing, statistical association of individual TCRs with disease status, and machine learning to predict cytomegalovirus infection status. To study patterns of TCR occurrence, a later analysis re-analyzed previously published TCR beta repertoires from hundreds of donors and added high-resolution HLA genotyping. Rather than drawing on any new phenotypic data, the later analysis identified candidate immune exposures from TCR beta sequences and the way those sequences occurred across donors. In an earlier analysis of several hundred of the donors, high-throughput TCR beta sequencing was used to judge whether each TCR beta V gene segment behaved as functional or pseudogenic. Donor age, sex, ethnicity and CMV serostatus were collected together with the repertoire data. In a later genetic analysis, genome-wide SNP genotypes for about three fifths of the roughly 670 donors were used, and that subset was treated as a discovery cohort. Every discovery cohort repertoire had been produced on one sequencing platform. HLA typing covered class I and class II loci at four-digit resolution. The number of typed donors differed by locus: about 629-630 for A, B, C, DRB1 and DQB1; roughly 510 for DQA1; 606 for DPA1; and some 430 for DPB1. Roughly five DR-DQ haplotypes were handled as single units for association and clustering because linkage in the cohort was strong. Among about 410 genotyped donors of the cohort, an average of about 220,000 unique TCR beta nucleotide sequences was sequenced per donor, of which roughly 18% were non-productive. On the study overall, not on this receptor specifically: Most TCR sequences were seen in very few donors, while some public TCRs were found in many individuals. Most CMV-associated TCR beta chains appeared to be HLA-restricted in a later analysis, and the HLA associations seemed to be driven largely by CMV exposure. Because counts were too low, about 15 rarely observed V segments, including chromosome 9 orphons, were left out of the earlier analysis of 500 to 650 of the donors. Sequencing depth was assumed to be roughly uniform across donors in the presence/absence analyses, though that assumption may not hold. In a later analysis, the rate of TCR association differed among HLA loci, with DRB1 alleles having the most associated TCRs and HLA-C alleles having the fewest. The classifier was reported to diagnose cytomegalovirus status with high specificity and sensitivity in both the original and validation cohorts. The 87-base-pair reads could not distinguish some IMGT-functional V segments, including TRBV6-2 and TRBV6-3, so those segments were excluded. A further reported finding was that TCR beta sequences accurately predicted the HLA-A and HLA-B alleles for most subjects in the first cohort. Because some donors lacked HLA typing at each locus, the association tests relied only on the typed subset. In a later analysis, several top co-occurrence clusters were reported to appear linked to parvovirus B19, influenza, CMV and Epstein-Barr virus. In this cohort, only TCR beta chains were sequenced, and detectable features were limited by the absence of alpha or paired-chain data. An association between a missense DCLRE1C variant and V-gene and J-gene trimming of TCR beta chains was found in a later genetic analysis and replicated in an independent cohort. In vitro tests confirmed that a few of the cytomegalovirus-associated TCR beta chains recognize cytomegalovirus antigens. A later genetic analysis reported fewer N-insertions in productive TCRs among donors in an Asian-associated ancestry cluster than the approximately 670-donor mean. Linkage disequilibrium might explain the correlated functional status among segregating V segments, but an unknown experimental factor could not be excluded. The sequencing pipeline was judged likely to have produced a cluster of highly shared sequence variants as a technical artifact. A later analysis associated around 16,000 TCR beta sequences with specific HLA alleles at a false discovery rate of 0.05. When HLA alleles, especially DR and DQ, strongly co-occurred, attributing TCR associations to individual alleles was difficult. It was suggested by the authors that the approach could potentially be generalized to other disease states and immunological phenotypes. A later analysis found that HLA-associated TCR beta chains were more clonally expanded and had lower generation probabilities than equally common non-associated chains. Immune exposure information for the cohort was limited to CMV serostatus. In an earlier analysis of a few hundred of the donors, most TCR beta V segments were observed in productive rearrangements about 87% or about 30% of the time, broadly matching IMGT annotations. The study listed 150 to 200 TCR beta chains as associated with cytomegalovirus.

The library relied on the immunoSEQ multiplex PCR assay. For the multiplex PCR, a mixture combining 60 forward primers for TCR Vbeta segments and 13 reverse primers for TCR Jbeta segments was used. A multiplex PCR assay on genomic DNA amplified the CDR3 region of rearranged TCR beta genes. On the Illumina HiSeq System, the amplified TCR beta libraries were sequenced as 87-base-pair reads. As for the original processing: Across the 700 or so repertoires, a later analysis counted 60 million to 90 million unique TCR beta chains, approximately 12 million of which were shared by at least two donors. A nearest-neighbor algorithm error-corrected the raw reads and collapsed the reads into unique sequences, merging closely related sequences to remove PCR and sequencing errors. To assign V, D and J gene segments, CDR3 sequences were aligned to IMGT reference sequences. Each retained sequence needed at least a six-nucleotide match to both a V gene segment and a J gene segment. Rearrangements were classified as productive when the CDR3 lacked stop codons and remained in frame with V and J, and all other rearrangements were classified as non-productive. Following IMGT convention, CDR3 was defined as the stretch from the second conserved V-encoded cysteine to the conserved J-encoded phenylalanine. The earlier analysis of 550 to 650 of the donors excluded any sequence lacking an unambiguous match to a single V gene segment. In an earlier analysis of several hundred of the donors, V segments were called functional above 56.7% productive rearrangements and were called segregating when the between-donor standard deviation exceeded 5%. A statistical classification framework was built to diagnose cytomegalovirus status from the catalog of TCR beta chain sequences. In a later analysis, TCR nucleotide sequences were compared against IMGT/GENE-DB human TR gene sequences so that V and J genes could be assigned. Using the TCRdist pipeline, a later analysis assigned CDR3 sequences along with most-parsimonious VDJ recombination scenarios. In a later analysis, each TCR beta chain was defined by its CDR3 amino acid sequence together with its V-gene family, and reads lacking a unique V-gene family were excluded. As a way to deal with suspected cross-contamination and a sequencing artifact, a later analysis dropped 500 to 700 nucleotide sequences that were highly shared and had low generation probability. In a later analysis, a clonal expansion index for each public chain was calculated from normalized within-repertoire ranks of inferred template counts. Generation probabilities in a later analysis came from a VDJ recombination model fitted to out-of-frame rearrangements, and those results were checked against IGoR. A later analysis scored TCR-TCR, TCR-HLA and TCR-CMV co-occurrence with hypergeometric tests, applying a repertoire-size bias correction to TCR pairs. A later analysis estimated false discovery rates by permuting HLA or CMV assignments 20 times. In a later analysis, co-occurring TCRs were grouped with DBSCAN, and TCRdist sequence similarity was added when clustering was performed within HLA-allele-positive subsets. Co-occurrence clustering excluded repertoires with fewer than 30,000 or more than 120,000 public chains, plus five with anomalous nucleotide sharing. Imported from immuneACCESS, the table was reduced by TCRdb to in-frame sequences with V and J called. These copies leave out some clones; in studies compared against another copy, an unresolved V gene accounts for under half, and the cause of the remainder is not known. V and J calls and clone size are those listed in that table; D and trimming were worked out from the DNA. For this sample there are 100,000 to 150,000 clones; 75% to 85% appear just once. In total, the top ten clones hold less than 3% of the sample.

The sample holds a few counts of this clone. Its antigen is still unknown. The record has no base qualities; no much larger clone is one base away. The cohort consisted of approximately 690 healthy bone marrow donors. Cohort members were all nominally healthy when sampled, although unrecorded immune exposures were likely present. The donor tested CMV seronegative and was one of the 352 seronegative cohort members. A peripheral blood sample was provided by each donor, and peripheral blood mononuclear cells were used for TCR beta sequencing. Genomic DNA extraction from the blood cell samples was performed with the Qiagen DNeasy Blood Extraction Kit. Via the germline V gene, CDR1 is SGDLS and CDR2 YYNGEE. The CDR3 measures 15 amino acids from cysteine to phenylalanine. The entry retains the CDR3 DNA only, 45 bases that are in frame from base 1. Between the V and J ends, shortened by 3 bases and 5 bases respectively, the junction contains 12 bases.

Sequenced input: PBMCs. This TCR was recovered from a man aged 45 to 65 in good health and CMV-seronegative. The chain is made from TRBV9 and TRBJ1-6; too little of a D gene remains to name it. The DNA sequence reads TGTGCCAGCAGCGGCCGCCACAGTGATAATTCACCCCTCCACTTT. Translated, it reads CASSGRHSDNSPLHF.